This T cell receptor beta chain appears in the sequencing data of a study of cytomegalovirus exposure and HLA in healthy donors. Study-level findings and limits: A missense DCLRE1C variant was associated with V- and J-gene trimming of TCR beta chains in a later analysis, and an independent cohort replicated the association. Researchers counted roughly 150 TCR beta chains as cytomegalovirus-associated.

CDR3 size: 15 residues. J gave up 5 bases and V 2 bases, and 5 bases lay outside the gene matches. Germline CDR1 and CDR2: LNHDA and SQIVND (reference sequence). With 60 Vbeta and 13 Jbeta primers, the PCR was carried out. The data were produced by immunoSEQ multiplex PCR, yet TCRdb's version contains in-frame clones alone and is incomplete. The profile shows approximately 120,000 clones, around 73% of them singletons. The study sampled nominally healthy donors, though unrecorded immune exposures were likely. With regard to this clone: Its antigen is unidentified.

The origin of this receptor is a man between 40 and 49 years old in good health and CMV-seronegative. This sequence joins TRBV19 and TRBJ2-1; 8 bases agree with TRBD2. Sequencing was carried out using PBMCs. As DNA, the CDR3 is TGTGCCAGTAGTATAACGGCGGGAGGCCACAATGAGCAGTTCTTC. Residues: CASSITAGGHNEQFF.